This T cell receptor (beta chain) originates from a study of T cells in Graves' hyperthyroidism and ophthalmopathy (dated by TCRdb to the late 2010s). About the study as a whole: Peripheral blood was sampled at the time of initial diagnosis, prior to any treatment. Prospective prediction of ophthalmopathy was tested in an independent validation cohort consisting of fewer than 20 hyperthyroidism patients and 17 patients who later progressed to ophthalmopathy. In addition, the study compared T-cell repertoires in thyroid tissue and in blood from about 6 Graves' hyperthyroidism patients. Once sampling was done, hyperthyroidism patients were given methimazole at a starting dose of 30 mg daily, whereas ophthalmopathy patients were given high-dose intravenous methylprednisolone. TCR V-J signatures able to tell the groups apart were searched for in a discovery cohort of 90 to 100 patients, of whom over 40 had Graves' ophthalmopathy and about 55 had stable Graves' hyperthyroidism. The paper reports TCR Vbeta CDR3 sequencing of fewer than 150 peripheral blood samples: under 45 ophthalmopathy, 70 to 85 hyperthyroidism and approximately 17 progressor patients. The roughly 100 discovery patients were divided at random into training and test sets in a 7:3 ratio.

The TCR beta CDR3 regions were amplified from the RNA transcripts. The TCR CDR3 was subjected to a first round of RT-PCR using the HTBI primer set and the Qiagen OneStep RT-PCR kit. Libraries were constructed in a second round of multiplex PCR, after which size selection and purification were carried out. Libraries were sequenced paired-end with 100 bp reads on an Illumina HiSeq2000. Regarding the original processing steps: SOAPnuke was used to process the raw data, throwing out any read that contained adapters or uncalled bases, had a mean Phred below 15, or lacked an exact constant-primer or identifier match. High-quality paired reads were merged with COPE v1.2.5, and unique nucleotide sequences were defined as clonotypes. MiTCR v1.1 was used to align clonotypes to the IMGT TRBV, TRBD and TRBJ reference segments. The analysis was restricted to V-J combinations with a frequency above 0.0001, which together covered roughly 99% of the repertoires. A TCS score was defined as the ratio of F50 (clonal expansion) to E x V (chaos), with BLOSUM62-based TCRdist applied between CDR3 peptides within each V-J. Welch's t-statistics and random forest reduced just over 500 V-J features to 10 to 15, which were used in a naive Bayes classifier (R e1071). The public reads were run again by TCRdb, first through fastp at Q25 and then through MiXCR, and only productive beta chains were kept. For every CDR3 protein sequence, its rows merge into one entry that carries the most common genes and DNA. These V and J calls rely on TCRdb rather than the paper's analysis. The sample includes hundreds of thousands of distinct CDR3 sequences, with 20% to 25% observed a single time. The biggest ten clones account for approximately 54% of the sample.

Per the germline V gene (reference sequence), LGHDT is the CDR1 and YNNKEL is the CDR2. Trimmed from V: 0 bases; trimmed from J: 2 bases; junction bases lacking a gene match: 4. The CDR3 starts with the cysteine, ends with the phenylalanine, and has 16 residues. Just the 48-base CDR3 DNA is kept, in frame starting at base 1. Comment on this clonotype: Its antigen remains unidentified. A clone one base away is much larger, so this may be a read error.

On the study overall, not on this receptor specifically: Most expanded thyroid clonotypes (frequency above 0.001) were also detected in blood, suggesting blood repertoires may reflect thyroid immune responses. In validation, the model predicted progression to ophthalmopathy a median of around six months before onset, with about 64% sensitivity and 72.22% specificity. Sample size was not statistically predetermined, and blinding of investigators to group allocation was not performed. A model built on a 13 V-J signature distinguished ophthalmopathy from stable hyperthyroidism, reaching 85% to 90% sensitivity and under 84% specificity in cross-validation and 80%/75% in testing.

In the ophthalmopathy patients, disease was moderately to severely active, with a Clinical Activity Score of 3 or more, a NOSPECS grade of 4 or more, and a duration of less than 3 months. Exclusion was applied to patients with uncontrolled infections, other autoimmune diseases, pregnancy or lactation. Diagnoses were based on clinical symptoms, serum thyroxine and TRAb, thyroid ultrasound and orbital computed tomography. Ficoll-Paque density gradient centrifugation was used to isolate PBMCs from around 10 ml of fresh peripheral blood. Trizol reagent was used to extract total RNA, and RNA quality was then checked on an Agilent 2100 Bioanalyzer.

Source material: blood. The origin of this receptor is a woman between 70 and 85 years old with Graves' ophthalmopathy. The sequence links TRBV3-1 to TRBJ2-7, with TRBD2 identical over 10 junction bases. The CDR3 corresponds to CASSQDWTSGPYEQYF. The DNA reads as follows: TGTGCCAGCAGCCAAGATTGGACTAGCGGACCCTACGAGCAGTACTTC.